This TCR beta chain was found in a study of blood T cell repertoires in COVID-19. Assay: immunoSEQ multiplex PCR; the TCRdb copy retains only in-frame clones and omits some. The sample has about 220,000 clones, roughly 87% seen once. Germline lookup yields CDR1 SGHRS and CDR2 YFSETQ. The CDR3 consists of 14 residues. V shed 4 bases, J shed 8 bases, and the junction held 11 bases outside the gene matches. Sequencing was done on a sample of peripheral blood. The chain employs TRBV5-1 and TRBJ1-2, with TRBD1 matching 7 bases. The clonotype was recovered from a man aged 40-55 years with active or convalescent COVID-19. Here the CDR3 reads CASSLSGQVQGYTF. The CDR3 DNA sequence: TGCGCCAGCAGCCTATCTGGACAGGTCCAAGGCTACACCTTC.